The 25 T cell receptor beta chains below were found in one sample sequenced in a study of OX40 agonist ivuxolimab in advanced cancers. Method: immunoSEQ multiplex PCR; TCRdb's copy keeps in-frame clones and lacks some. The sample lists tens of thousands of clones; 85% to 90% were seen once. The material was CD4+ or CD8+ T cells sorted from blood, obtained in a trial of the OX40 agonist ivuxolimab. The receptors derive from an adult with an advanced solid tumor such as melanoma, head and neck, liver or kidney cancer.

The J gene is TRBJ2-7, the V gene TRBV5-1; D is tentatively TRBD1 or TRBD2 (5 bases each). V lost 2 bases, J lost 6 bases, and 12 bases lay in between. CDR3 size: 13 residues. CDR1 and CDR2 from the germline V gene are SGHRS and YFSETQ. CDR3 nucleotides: TGCGCCAGCAGCTTCCCAATTGGGGGCGAGCAGTACTTC. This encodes CASSFPIGGEQYF. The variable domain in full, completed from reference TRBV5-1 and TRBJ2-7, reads KAGVTQTPRYLIKTRGQQVTLSCSPISGHRSVSWYQQTPGQGLQFLFEYFSETQRNKGNFPGRFSGRQFSNSRSEMNVSTLELGDSALYLCASSFPIGGEQYFGPGTRLTVT.

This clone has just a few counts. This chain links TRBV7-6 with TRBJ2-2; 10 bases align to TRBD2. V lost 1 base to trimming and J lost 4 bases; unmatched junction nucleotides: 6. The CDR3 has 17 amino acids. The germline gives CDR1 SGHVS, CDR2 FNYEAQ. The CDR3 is CASSLGAGGPGTGELFF. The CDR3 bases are TGTGCCAGCAGCTTAGGAGCGGGAGGGCCGGGCACCGGGGAGCTGTTTTTT.

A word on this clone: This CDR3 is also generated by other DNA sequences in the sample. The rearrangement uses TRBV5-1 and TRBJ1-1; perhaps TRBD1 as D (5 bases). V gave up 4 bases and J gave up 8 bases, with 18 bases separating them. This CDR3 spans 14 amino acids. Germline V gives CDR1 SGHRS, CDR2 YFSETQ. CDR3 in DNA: TGCGCCAGCAGCATTTCTAGTGGGGCGTGGGAAGCTTTCTTT. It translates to CASSISSGAWEAFF.

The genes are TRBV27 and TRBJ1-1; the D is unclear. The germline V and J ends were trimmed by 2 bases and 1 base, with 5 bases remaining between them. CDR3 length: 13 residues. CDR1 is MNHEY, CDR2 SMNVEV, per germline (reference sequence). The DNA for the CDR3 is TGTGCCAGCAGTTTAGCAGGGAACACTGAAGCTTTCTTT. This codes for CASSLAGNTEAFF.

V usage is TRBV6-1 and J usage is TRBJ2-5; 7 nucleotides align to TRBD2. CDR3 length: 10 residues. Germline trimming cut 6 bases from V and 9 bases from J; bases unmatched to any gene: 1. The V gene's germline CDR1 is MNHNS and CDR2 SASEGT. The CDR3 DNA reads TGTGCCAGCAGCAGCGGGGCCCAGTACTTC. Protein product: CASSSGAQYF.

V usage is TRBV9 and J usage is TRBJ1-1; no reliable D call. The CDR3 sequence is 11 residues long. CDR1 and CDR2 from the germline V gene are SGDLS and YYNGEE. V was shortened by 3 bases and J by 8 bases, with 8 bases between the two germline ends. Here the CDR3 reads CASSGGSEAFF. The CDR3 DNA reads TGTGCCAGCAGCGGCGGATCGGAAGCTTTCTTT. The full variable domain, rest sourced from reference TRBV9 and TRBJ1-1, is DSGVTQTPKHLITATGQRVTLRCSPRSGDLSVYWYQQSLDQGLQFLIQYYNGEERAKGNILERFSAQQFPDLHSELNLSSLELGDSALYFCASSGGSEAFFGQGTRLTVV.

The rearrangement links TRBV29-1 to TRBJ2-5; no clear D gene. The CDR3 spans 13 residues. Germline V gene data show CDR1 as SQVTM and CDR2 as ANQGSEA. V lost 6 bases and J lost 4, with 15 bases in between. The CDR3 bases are TGCAGCGTCGATCACGGGCTCCCAGAGACCCAGTACTTC. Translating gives CSVDHGLPETQYF. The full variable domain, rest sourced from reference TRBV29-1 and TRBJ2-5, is SAVISQKPSRDICQRGTSLTIQCQVDSQVTMMFWYRQQPGQSLTLIATANQGSEATYESGFVIDKFPISRPNLTFSTLTVSNMSPEDSSIYLCSVDHGLPETQYFGPGTRLLVL.

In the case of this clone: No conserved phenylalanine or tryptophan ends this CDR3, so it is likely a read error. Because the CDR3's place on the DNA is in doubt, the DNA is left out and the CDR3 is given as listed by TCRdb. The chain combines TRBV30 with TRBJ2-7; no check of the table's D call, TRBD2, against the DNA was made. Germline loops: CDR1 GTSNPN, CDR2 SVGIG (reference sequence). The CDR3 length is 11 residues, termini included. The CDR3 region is CAGFSLAGYQL.

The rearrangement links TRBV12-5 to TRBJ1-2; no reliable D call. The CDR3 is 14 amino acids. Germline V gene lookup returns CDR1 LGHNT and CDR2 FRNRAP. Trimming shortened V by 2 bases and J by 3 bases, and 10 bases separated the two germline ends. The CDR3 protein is CASGLWGKDYGYTF. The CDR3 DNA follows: TGTGCTAGTGGTTTGTGGGGAAAAGACTATGGCTACACCTTC.

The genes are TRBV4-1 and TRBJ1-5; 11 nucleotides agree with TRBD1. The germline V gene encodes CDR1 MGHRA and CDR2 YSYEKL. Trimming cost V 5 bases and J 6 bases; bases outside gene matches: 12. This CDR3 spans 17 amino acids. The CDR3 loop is CASSTRTGGEVGQPQHF. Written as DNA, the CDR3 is TGCGCCAGCAGCACCCGGACAGGGGGCGAAGTAGGTCAGCCCCAGCATTTT.

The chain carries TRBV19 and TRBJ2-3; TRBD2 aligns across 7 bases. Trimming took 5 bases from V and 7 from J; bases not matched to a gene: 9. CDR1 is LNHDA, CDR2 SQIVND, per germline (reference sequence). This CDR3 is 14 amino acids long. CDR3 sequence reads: CASSSAGPGYTQYF. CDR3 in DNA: TGTGCCAGTAGTTCAGCGGGGCCGGGCTATACGCAGTATTTT.

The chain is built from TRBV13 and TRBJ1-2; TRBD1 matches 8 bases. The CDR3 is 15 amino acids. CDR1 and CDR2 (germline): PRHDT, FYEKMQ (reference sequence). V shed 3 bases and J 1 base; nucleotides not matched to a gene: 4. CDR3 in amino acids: CASSLGDRSNYGYTF. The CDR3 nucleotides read TGTGCCAGCAGCTTGGGGGACAGGAGTAACTATGGCTACACCTTC.

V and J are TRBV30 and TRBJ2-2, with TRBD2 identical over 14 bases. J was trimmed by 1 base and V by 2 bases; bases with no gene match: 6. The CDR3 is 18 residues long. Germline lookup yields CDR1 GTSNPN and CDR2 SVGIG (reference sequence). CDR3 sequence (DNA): TGTGCCTGGAGTCCCGGGACTAGCGGGGGCCTGAACACCGGGGAGCTGTTTTTT. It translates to CAWSPGTSGGLNTGELFF. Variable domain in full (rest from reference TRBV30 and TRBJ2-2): SQTIHQWPATLVQPVGSPLSLECTVEGTSNPNLYWYRQAAGRGLQLLFYSVGIGQISSEVPQNLSASRPQDRQFILSSKKLLLSDSGFYLCAWSPGTSGGLNTGELFFGEGSRLTVL.

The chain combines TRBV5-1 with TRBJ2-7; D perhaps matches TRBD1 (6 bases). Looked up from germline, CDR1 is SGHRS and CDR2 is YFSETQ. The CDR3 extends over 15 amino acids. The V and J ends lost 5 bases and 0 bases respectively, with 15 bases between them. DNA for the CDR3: TGCGCCAGCAGGGGCGTGGGGGCGTCCTCCTACGAGCAGTACTTC. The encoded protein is CASRGVGASSYEQYF.

The CDR3 protein is CASSLTGGGTEAFF. CDR3 sequence (DNA): TGTGCCAGCAGCCTCACAGGGGGAGGTACTGAAGCTTTCTTT. This sequence joins TRBV14 and TRBJ1-1, with 8 bases matching TRBD1. The V gene's germline CDR1 is SGHDN and CDR2 FVKESK. The V and J ends lost 4 bases and 5 bases, in that order; junction bases with no gene match: 6. This CDR3 has 14 residues.

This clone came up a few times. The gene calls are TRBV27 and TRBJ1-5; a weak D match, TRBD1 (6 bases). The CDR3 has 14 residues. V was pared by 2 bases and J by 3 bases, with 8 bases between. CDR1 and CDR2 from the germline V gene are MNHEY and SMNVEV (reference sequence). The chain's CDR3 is CASSLQGYNQPQHF. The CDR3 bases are TGTGCCAGCAGTTTACAGGGGTACAATCAGCCCCAGCATTTT.

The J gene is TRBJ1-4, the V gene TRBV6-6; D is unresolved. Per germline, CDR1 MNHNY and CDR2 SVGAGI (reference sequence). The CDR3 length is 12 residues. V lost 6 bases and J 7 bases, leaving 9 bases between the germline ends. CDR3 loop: CASSVSSEKLFF. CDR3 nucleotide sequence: TGTGCCAGCAGCGTTTCGAGTGAAAAACTGTTTTTT.

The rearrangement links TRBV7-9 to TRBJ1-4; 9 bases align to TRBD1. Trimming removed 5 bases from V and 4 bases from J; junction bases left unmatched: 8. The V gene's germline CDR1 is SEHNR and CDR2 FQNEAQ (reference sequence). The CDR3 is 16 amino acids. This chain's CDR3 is CASSDETGGLNEKLFF. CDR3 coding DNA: TGTGCCAGCAGCGATGAAACAGGGGGCCTTAATGAAAAACTGTTTTTT.

CDR3: CASSDVNYEQYF. CDR3 nucleotide sequence: TGTGCCAGCAGTGACGTGAACTACGAGCAGTACTTC. The rearrangement uses TRBV2 and TRBJ2-7, with D unresolved. The CDR3 extends over 12 amino acids. V was shortened by 3 bases and J by 3 bases, with 6 bases between the two germline ends. Germline V gene sequence: CDR1 SNHLY, CDR2 FYNNEI.

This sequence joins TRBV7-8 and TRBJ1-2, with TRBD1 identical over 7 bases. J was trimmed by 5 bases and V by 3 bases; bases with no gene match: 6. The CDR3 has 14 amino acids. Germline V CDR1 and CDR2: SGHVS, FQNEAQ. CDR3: CASSFSGGGYGYTF. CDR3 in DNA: TGTGCCAGCAGCTTTTCAGGGGGAGGGTATGGCTACACCTTC.

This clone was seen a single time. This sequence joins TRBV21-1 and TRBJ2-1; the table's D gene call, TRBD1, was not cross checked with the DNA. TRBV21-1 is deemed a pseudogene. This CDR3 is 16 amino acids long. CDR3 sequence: CASSRDRGGGRNEQFF. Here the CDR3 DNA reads TGTGCCAGCAGCCGGGACAGGGGAGGAGGGCGCAATGAGCAGTTCTTC.

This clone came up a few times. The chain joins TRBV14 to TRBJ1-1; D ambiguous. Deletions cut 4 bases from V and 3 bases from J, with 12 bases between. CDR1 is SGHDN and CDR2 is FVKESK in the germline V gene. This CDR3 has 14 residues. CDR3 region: CASSRLSGYTEAFF. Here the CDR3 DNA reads TGTGCCAGCAGCCGTCTATCGGGTTACACTGAAGCTTTCTTT.

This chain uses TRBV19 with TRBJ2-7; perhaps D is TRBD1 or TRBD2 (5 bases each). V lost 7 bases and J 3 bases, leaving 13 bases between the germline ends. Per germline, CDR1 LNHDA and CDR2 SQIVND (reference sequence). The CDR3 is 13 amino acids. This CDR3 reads CASTRGGVYEQYF. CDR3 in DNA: TGTGCCAGTACTCGTGGGGGAGTCTACGAGCAGTACTTC.

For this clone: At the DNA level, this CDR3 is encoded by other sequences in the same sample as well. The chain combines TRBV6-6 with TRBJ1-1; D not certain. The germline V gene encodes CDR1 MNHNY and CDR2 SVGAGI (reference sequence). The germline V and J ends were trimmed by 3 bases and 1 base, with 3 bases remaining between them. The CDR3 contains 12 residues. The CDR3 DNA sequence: TGTGCCAGCAGTTATTCGAACACTGAAGCTTTCTTT. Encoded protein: CASSYSNTEAFF.

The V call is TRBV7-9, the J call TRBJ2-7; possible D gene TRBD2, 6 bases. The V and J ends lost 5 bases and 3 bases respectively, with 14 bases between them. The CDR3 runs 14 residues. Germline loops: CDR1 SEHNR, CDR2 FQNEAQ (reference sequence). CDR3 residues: CASSGRLGGYEQYF. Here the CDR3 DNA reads TGTGCCAGCAGCGGCCGACTAGGAGGCTACGAGCAGTACTTC.